This T cell receptor beta chain was observed in a study of identical twins. Study-wide results and limits: Modeled out-of-frame TCR alpha sharing in monozygotic twins fell below observed levels.

TCRdb ran MiXCR on the 5' RACE reads and lists one entry per CDR3 protein. The top ten clones hold 0.98% of a sample with 450,000 or so distinct CDR3 sequences, roughly 13% of them seen once. The germline V gene encodes CDR1 MNHNS and CDR2 SASEGT. V was cut by 5 bases and J by 8 bases, with 21 bases left in between. The CDR3 extends over 15 amino acids. The sample holds a few counts of this clonotype. Its matching antigen is unknown. This same sample was also taken into another study, of yellow fever vaccine responses in identical twins.

V and J are TRBV6-1 and TRBJ1-2, with no clear D. Sequenced material: CD4+ T cells sorted from blood. This TCR was recovered from a young woman in good health. In DNA form, the CDR3 reads TGTGCCAGCAGTACCATACAGCCGGCCTCCTACGGCTACACCTTC. Translating it yields CASSTIQPASYGYTF.